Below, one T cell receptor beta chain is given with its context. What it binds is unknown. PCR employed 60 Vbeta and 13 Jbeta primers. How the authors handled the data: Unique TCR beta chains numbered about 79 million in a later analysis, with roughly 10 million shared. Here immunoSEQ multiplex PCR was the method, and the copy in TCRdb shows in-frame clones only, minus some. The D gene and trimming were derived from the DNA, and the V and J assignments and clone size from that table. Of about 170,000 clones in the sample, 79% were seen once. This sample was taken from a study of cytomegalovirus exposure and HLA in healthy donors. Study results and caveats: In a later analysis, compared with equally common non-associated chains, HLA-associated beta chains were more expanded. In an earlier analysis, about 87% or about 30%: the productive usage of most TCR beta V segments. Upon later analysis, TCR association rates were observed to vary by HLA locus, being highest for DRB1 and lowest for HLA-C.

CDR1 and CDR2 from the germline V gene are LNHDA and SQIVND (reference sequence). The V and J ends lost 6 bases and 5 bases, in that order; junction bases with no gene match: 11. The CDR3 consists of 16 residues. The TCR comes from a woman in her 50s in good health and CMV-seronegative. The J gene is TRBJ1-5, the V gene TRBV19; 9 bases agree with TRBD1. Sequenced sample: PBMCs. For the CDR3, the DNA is TGTGCCAGTAGCCGAGAAGGAGGGACAGGGCATCAGCCCCAGCATTTT. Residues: CASSREGGTGHQPQHF.